A single sample gave rise to the 30 T cell receptor beta chains below, sequenced in a study of PD-L1 blockade in urothelial cancer. Time point indicated: peripheral blood 6 weeks after treatment start. TCRdb's table, derived via immunoSEQ multiplex PCR, lists solely in-frame clones and lacks some. The data contain fewer than 90,000 clones, under 95% of them seen just once; the ten biggest clones take up about 0.94%. The specimen comprised PBMCs, sampled around atezolizumab (anti-PD-L1) treatment. Receptors originate from a woman of 80 years or more with urothelial cancer.

The chain uses TRBV28 and TRBJ1-5; D not certain. Germline assignment: CDR1 MDHEN and CDR2 SYDVKM. The CDR3 spans 14 residues. Trimming shortened V by 4 bases and J by 5 bases, and 12 bases separated the two germline ends. The CDR3 nucleotides are TGTGCCAGCAGTTCCCCGACTGACCATCAGCCCCAGCATTTT. Translation gives CASSSPTDHQPQHF.

The gene calls are TRBV5-1 and TRBJ2-7; 16 bases agree with TRBD2. Trimming removed 3 bases from V and 5 bases from J; junction bases left unmatched: 8. The CDR3 is 17 amino acids. Germline V gene lookup returns CDR1 SGHRS and CDR2 YFSETQ. CDR3 region: CASSSGEGLAGGNEQYF. CDR3 in DNA: TGCGCCAGCAGCTCAGGAGAGGGACTAGCGGGAGGGAACGAGCAGTACTTC. The whole variable domain, remainder taken from reference TRBV5-1 and TRBJ2-7, is KAGVTQTPRYLIKTRGQQVTLSCSPISGHRSVSWYQQTPGQGLQFLFEYFSETQRNKGNFPGRFSGRQFSNSRSEMNVSTLELGDSALYLCASSSGEGLAGGNEQYFGPGTRLTVT.

The chain uses TRBV6-4 and TRBJ1-2, with a tentative D call TRBD1 (5 bases). Per the germline V gene, CDR1 is MRHNA and CDR2 is SNTAGT. V was trimmed by 6 bases and J by 5 bases, leaving 10 bases between them. The CDR3 sequence is 12 residues long. In DNA, the CDR3 is TGTGCCAGCAGGACCAGGGATTATGGCTACACCTTC. It is translated as CASRTRDYGYTF.

This clone was seen once. The V call is TRBV6-1, the J call TRBJ1-2, with D possibly being TRBD1 (6 bases). The V and J ends lost 4 bases and 3 bases respectively, with 15 bases between them. CDR1 and CDR2 from the germline V gene are MNHNS and SASEGT. The CDR3 extends over 15 amino acids. The CDR3 DNA is TGTGCCAGCAGTGTTGGGTTGGACAGCTACTATGGCTACACCTTC. Its protein product is CASSVGLDSYYGYTF.

This chain connects TRBV6-1 to TRBJ2-3; D perhaps matches TRBD1 (6 bases). The CDR3 is 14 amino acids. From germline, CDR1 is MNHNS and CDR2 SASEGT. V lost 4 bases, J lost 2 bases, and 10 bases lay in between. The CDR3 DNA reads TGTGCCAGCAGTGGTACAGGGCTCACAGATACGCAGTATTTT. It yields the protein CASSGTGLTDTQYF.

This clone was picked up one time. This chain joins TRBV18 and TRBJ1-1; D perhaps matches TRBD1 (6 bases). Germline CDR1 is KGHSH and CDR2 is LQKENI. The V gene lost 4 bases and the J gene lost 6 bases, with 18 bases spanning the gap. This CDR3 is 15 amino acids long. The CDR3 nucleotides are TGTGCCAGCTCACACTTGAACACAGGGAGTTCTGAAGCTTTCTTT. Protein sequence: CASSHLNTGSSEAFF.

For this clone: Compared with germline, one end of the junction differs, possibly owing to a read error. The chain carries TRBV2 and TRBJ2-1, with 9 bases fitting TRBD1. This CDR3 comprises 14 residues. CDR1 and CDR2 from the germline V gene are SNHLY and FYNNEI. The CDR3 DNA reads TGTGCCAGCAGTGGAAGACAGGGGGGACTAAGAGCGCTCTTC. It yields the protein CASSGRQGGLRALF.

The J gene is TRBJ2-1, the V gene TRBV29-1; D possibly corresponds to TRBD1 (7 bases). The CDR3 has 14 amino acids. V shed 4 bases and J shed 9 bases, with 19 bases lying between them. Germline V CDR1 and CDR2: SQVTM, ANQGSEA. The CDR3: CSVGGTAQGGEQFF. The CDR3 DNA reads as TGCAGCGTTGGGGGGACAGCCCAGGGGGGTGAGCAGTTCTTC.

The chain combines TRBV9 with TRBJ1-1, with 7 bases lining up with TRBD1. From germline, CDR1 is SGDLS and CDR2 YYNGEE. The CDR3 sequence is 16 residues long. V shed 4 bases, J shed 4 bases, and the junction held 13 bases outside the gene matches. In DNA, the CDR3 is TGTGCCAGCAGCCCCCTATCTCAGCAGGGGGGCACTGAAGCTTTCTTT. This encodes CASSPLSQQGGTEAFF. Filled out from reference TRBV9 and TRBJ1-1, the complete variable domain reads DSGVTQTPKHLITATGQRVTLRCSPRSGDLSVYWYQQSLDQGLQFLIQYYNGEERAKGNILERFSAQQFPDLHSELNLSSLELGDSALYFCASSPLSQQGGTEAFFGQGTRLTVV.

The chain couples TRBV14 to TRBJ2-7, with 9 nucleotides matching TRBD2. This CDR3 is 18 amino acids long. V shed 4 bases and J 3 bases; nucleotides not matched to a gene: 16. The germline V gene encodes CDR1 SGHDN and CDR2 FVKESK. The CDR3 reads CASSPTQGLAGFLYEQYF. DNA of the CDR3: TGTGCCAGCAGCCCAACCCAGGGGCTAGCGGGATTTCTCTACGAGCAGTACTTC.

The chain recombines TRBV5-1 with TRBJ2-5; D perhaps matches TRBD2 (7 bases). The V gene lost 3 bases and the J gene lost 0 bases, with 15 bases spanning the gap. CDR1 and CDR2 from the germline V gene are SGHRS and YFSETQ. The CDR3 contains 16 residues. The DNA of the CDR3 is TGCGCCAGCAGCTGGGGGCCAGCGGGGAACCAAGAGACCCAGTACTTC. Encoded protein: CASSWGPAGNQETQYF.

V usage is TRBV7-8 and J usage is TRBJ1-4; D is unresolved. V was shortened by 2 bases and J by 8 bases, with 9 bases between the two germline ends. Germline V gene lookup returns CDR1 SGHVS and CDR2 FQNEAQ. The CDR3 contains 13 residues. The CDR3 loop is CASSLTSYEKLFF. CDR3 DNA: TGTGCCAGCAGCTTAACTTCGTACGAAAAACTGTTTTTT.

This chain joins TRBV11-2 and TRBJ2-5, with 7 bases identical to TRBD1. This CDR3 is built from 13 residues. CDR1 is SGHAT, CDR2 FQNNGV, per germline. The V and J ends lost 5 bases and 6 bases, in that order; junction bases with no gene match: 6. The CDR3 region is CASSPNRGKTQYF. Here the CDR3 DNA reads TGTGCCAGCAGCCCGAACAGGGGAAAGACCCAGTACTTC.

This sequence joins TRBV27 and TRBJ2-1; D might be TRBD2 (5 bases). Per the germline V gene, CDR1 is MNHEY and CDR2 is SMNVEV (reference sequence). The V and J ends lost 6 bases and 0 bases respectively, with 12 bases between them. The CDR3 loop spans 15 amino acids. CDR3 DNA sequence: TGTGCCAGCAGCCTAGCAGACGGCTCCTACAATGAGCAGTTCTTC. This sequence encodes CASSLADGSYNEQFF.

The J gene is TRBJ2-3, the V gene TRBV5-1; 12 bases are a match to TRBD1. The germline V gene has CDR1 SGHRS and CDR2 YFSETQ. The CDR3 consists of 16 residues. Trimming cost V 0 bases and J 6 bases; bases outside gene matches: 5. The CDR3 loop reads CASSLEGTGGVDTQYF. The CDR3 nucleotides are TGCGCCAGCAGCTTGGAGGGGACAGGGGGCGTGGATACGCAGTATTTT.

The J gene is TRBJ1-2, the V gene TRBV6-1, with TRBD1 matching 7 bases. The CDR3 totals 13 residues. J was trimmed by 8 bases and V by 7 bases; bases with no gene match: 10. Germline V gene sequence: CDR1 MNHNS, CDR2 SASEGT. Written as DNA, the CDR3 is TGTGCCAGCAATCTTCGACAGGGCGAGGGCTACACCTTC. Translated: CASNLRQGEGYTF.

The CDR3 bases are TGTGCCAGCAGCCTCGGACAGAAAGAGACCCAGTACTTC. Its translation: CASSLGQKETQYF. This chain joins TRBV6-1 and TRBJ2-5, with a weak D call TRBD1 (6 bases). The CDR3 consists of 13 residues. CDR1 MNHNS and CDR2 SASEGT come from the germline V gene. The ends were cut back, 6 bases at V and 3 bases at J, with 11 bases in the middle.

V and J are TRBV2 and TRBJ2-3, with 12 bases aligning to TRBD2. This CDR3 has 16 amino acids. CDR1 and CDR2 from the germline V gene are SNHLY and FYNNEI. Germline trimming cut 6 bases from V and 0 bases from J; bases unmatched to any gene: 4. The CDR3 is CASRRTSGASTDTQYF. Written as DNA, the CDR3 is TGTGCCAGCAGGAGGACTAGCGGGGCTAGCACAGATACGCAGTATTTT. Full variable domain (rest looked up from reference TRBV2 and TRBJ2-3): EPEVTQTPSHQVTQMGQEVILRCVPISNHLYFYWYRQILGQKVEFLVSFYNNEISEKSEIFDDQFSVERPDGSNFTLKIRSTKLEDSAMYFCASRRTSGASTDTQYFGPGTRLTVL.

This clone was observed a handful of times. This sequence joins TRBV6-1 and TRBJ1-5; D not resolved. The V end was cut by 6 bases, the J end by 6 bases, with 15 bases between. The CDR3 loop spans 14 amino acids. The germline gives CDR1 MNHNS, CDR2 SASEGT. The CDR3: CASRASGYGQPQHF. CDR3 DNA: TGTGCCAGCAGAGCTAGCGGGTACGGTCAGCCCCAGCATTTT.

The V gene is TRBV5-1, the J gene TRBJ2-1, with TRBD1 matching 11 bases. Germline CDR1 SGHRS, CDR2 YFSETQ. CDR3 length: 14 residues. With 4 bases clipped from V and 9 bases from J, the junction kept 6 bases outside the gene matches. Written as DNA, the CDR3 is TGCGCCAGCAGCCCGGGACAGGGGGAAGGTGAGCAGTTCTTC. Protein: CASSPGQGEGEQFF.

Only one count was recorded for this clone. The chain uses TRBV27 and TRBJ2-7; no clear D gene. CDR3 length equals 13 residues. Germline values: CDR1 MNHEY, CDR2 SMNVEV (reference sequence). The V end was cut by 2 bases, the J end by 1 base, with 6 bases between. This chain's CDR3 is CASSLHRSYEQYF. The CDR3 DNA follows: TGTGCCAGCAGTTTACACCGGTCCTACGAGCAGTACTTC.

This rearrangement joins TRBV7-2 to TRBJ2-7, with 9 bases identical to TRBD2. The CDR3 contains 14 residues. Germline CDR1 SGHTA, CDR2 FQGNSA. V gave up 5 bases and J gave up 9 bases; unmatched junction bases: 11. CDR3 protein: CASSQGTSPPTQYF. The CDR3 DNA sequence: TGTGCCAGCAGCCAGGGGACTAGCCCCCCAACGCAGTACTTC.

The genes are TRBV7-2 and TRBJ2-7, with 7 bases identical to TRBD1. In germline, CDR1 is SGHTA, CDR2 FQGNSA. The V gene end was trimmed by 5 bases and the J gene end by 3 bases; junction bases not matched to a gene: 10. The CDR3 is 15 amino acids. The CDR3 DNA reads TGTGCCAGCAGCGTAGACAGCTCAGGGGGCTACGAGCAGTACTTC. It specifies CASSVDSSGGYEQYF.

The rearrangement uses TRBV5-1 and TRBJ2-3; 7 bases line up with TRBD2. Germline V lookup: CDR1 SGHRS, CDR2 YFSETQ. V was clipped by 3 bases and J by 2 bases; unmatched bases: 15. The CDR3 is 18 amino acids. Here the CDR3 reads CASSSSSALAALTDTQYF. The CDR3 DNA sequence: TGCGCCAGCAGCTCCTCTTCAGCCCTAGCGGCTCTCACAGATACGCAGTATTTT.

The chain employs TRBV27 and TRBJ2-7; D not resolved. The germline V gene encodes CDR1 MNHEY and CDR2 SMNVEV (reference sequence). Trimming cost V 3 bases and J 2 bases, with 8 bases left between them. The CDR3 is made up of 13 amino acids. The CDR3 here is CASSLANTYEQYF. In DNA form, the CDR3 reads TGTGCCAGCAGTTTGGCCAACACCTACGAGCAGTACTTC.

This chain links TRBV4-2 with TRBJ1-2; D uncertain. Germline CDR1 reads LGHNA; CDR2 reads YNFKEQ. Trimming pared 0 bases from V and 14 bases from J, leaving 16 bases between. The CDR3 sequence is 13 residues long. The CDR3 here is CASSQDARGFGTF. The CDR3 nucleotides read TGTGCCAGCAGCCAAGACGCCCGGGGTTTTGGGACCTTC.

This sequence joins TRBV4-1 and TRBJ2-5; 11 nucleotides line up with TRBD2. Per germline, CDR1 MGHRA and CDR2 YSYEKL. The CDR3 runs to 16 residues. J was trimmed by 1 base and V by 4 bases; bases with no gene match: 5. CDR3: CASSRTLAGVQETQYF. The CDR3, as DNA: TGCGCCAGCAGCCGGACACTAGCGGGAGTCCAAGAGACCCAGTACTTC.

The chain joins TRBV2 to TRBJ2-2; D is perhaps TRBD2 (5 bases). This CDR3 has 17 residues. V was clipped by 0 bases and J by 4 bases, with 15 bases between them. The V gene's germline CDR1 is SNHLY and CDR2 FYNNEI. CDR3 region: CASSEARSGIRTGELFF. In nucleotides, the CDR3 is TGTGCCAGCAGTGAAGCTCGATCGGGAATCCGCACCGGGGAGCTGTTTTTT.

The rearrangement links TRBV28 to TRBJ2-2; 7 positions agree with TRBD1. From germline, CDR1 is MDHEN and CDR2 SYDVKM. Unmatched junction bases numbered 8, after V lost 4 bases and J lost 3 bases. CDR3 length: 16 residues. As DNA, the CDR3 is TGTGCCAGCAGTTCTGCATCACAGGGGTACACCGGGGAGCTGTTTTTT. This translates into CASSSASQGYTGELFF. The complete variable domain, with remaining parts taken from reference TRBV28 and TRBJ2-2, reads DVKVTQSSRYLVKRTGEKVFLECVQDMDHENMFWYRQDPGLGLRLIYFSYDVKMKEKGDIPEGYSVSREKKERFSLILESASTNQTSMYLCASSSASQGYTGELFFGEGSRLTVL.

The chain has TRBV19 and TRBJ2-5, with 8 bases identical to TRBD2. Germline CDR1 and CDR2: LNHDA and SQIVND (reference sequence). The ends lost 6 bases at V and 7 bases at J; junction bases unmatched: 4. The CDR3 sequence is 12 residues long. CDR3 residues: CASSSRGGTQYF. CDR3 bases: TGTGCCAGTAGCTCTCGGGGGGGGACCCAGTACTTC.